A selection of T cell receptor beta chains follows, all from one sample in a study. TCRdb used MiXCR to reprocess the RT-PCR reads, holding one entry per CDR3 protein. The sample has around 700,000 distinct CDR3 sequences, 13% to 15% seen once. The sample was memory CD4+ T cells from blood. These receptors originate from a female donor in good health, serving as a healthy control. CDR3s include the opening cysteine and the closing phenylalanine or tryptophan. Fields, in order: clone size, V gene, J gene, D gene, CDR3 DNA, CDR3 protein. The D gene is left open where the match is weak. A row's size may be missing; if present it is once, few, many or a size class.

clone_size: many
v_call: TRBV6-5
j_call: TRBJ1-5
d_call: TRBD1
cdr3_nt: TGTGCCAGCAGACGACAGGGGATGGGTAGCAATCAGCCCCAGCATTTT
cdr3_aa: CASRRQGMGSNQPQHF

clone_size: few
v_call: TRBV25-1
j_call: TRBJ1-1
d_call: TRBD1
cdr3_nt: TGTGCCAGCAGTGAACCCGGACAGGCGAACACTGAAGCTTTCTTT
cdr3_aa: CASSEPGQANTEAFF

clone_size: few
v_call: TRBV9
j_call: TRBJ2-2
d_call: TRBD2
cdr3_nt: TGTGCCAGCAGCCCCCGTAGTCCACTAGCGGGGAACACCGGGGAGCTGTTTTTT
cdr3_aa: CASSPRSPLAGNTGELFF

clone_size: .
v_call: TRBV6-1
j_call: TRBJ1-2
d_call: TRBD1
cdr3_nt: TGTGCCAGCCGGGGCAGGGGGTCTCCAGAGGTCTCCTTC
cdr3_aa: CASRGRGSPEVSF

clone_size: .
v_call: TRBV12-3/TRBV12-4
j_call: TRBJ2-7
d_call: TRBD1
cdr3_nt: TGTGCCAGCAGAGCCAGGACAGGGAGCTCCTACGAGCAGTACTTC
cdr3_aa: CASRARTGSSYEQYF

clone_size: many
v_call: TRBV4-2
j_call: TRBJ1-3
d_call: .
cdr3_nt: TGTGCCAGCAGCCCGGACAGTGGATGGGGAAACACCATATATTTT
cdr3_aa: CASSPDSGWGNTIYF

clone_size: .
v_call: TRBV5-6
j_call: TRBJ2-5
d_call: TRBD1
cdr3_nt: TGTGCCAGCAGCTCGGACCGGACCCGCCCAGGGGGGACCCAGTACTTC
cdr3_aa: CASSSDRTRPGGTQYF

clone_size: few
v_call: TRBV5-1
j_call: TRBJ2-2
d_call: .
cdr3_nt: TGCGCCAGCATGGGCGGTTCGGTGAACACCGGGGAGCTGTTTTTT
cdr3_aa: CASMGGSVNTGELFF

clone_size: few
v_call: TRBV7-2
j_call: TRBJ2-7
d_call: .
cdr3_nt: TGTGCCAGCAGCTTAGGGACTACGATCTACGAGCAGTACTTC
cdr3_aa: CASSLGTTIYEQYF

clone_size: many
v_call: TRBV10-3
j_call: TRBJ2-2
d_call: .
cdr3_nt: TGTGCCATCACCTCTGGGGCCGCTACTAACACCGGGGAGCTGTTTTTT
cdr3_aa: CAITSGAATNTGELFF

clone_size: .
v_call: TRBV7-2
j_call: TRBJ1-2
d_call: TRBD1
cdr3_nt: TGTGCCAGCAGCCCCGACAGGGGGCGTGTCTATGGCTACACCTTC
cdr3_aa: CASSPDRGRVYGYTF

clone_size: .
v_call: TRBV7-3
j_call: TRBJ2-6
d_call: .
cdr3_nt: TGTGCCAGCAGCTTGAGGGACGGCTCCCCTGGGGCCAACGTCCTGACTTTC
cdr3_aa: CASSLRDGSPGANVLTF

clone_size: few
v_call: TRBV11-2
j_call: TRBJ1-4
d_call: TRBD1
cdr3_nt: TGTGCCAGCAGCTTTACTTACCCCGGACAGGGTGCTAATGAAAAACTGTTTTTT
cdr3_aa: CASSFTYPGQGANEKLFF

clone_size: few
v_call: TRBV27
j_call: TRBJ2-1
d_call: .
cdr3_nt: TGTGCCAGCAAGGACGGACAGTACAATGAGCAGTTCTTC
cdr3_aa: CASKDGQYNEQFF

clone_size: few
v_call: TRBV6-6
j_call: TRBJ1-1
d_call: .
cdr3_nt: TGTGCCAGCAGTTACTCGACTTCTCCGGGAATGAACACTGAAGCTTTCTTT
cdr3_aa: CASSYSTSPGMNTEAFF

clone_size: few
v_call: TRBV7-2
j_call: TRBJ2-7
d_call: TRBD1
cdr3_nt: TGTGCCAGCAGCACCGGGACAGGGATCGACGAGCAGTACTTC
cdr3_aa: CASSTGTGIDEQYF

clone_size: many
v_call: TRBV10-3
j_call: TRBJ1-1
d_call: .
cdr3_nt: TGTGCCATCAGGCTGGGCCCGGGCACTGAAGCTTTCTTT
cdr3_aa: CAIRLGPGTEAFF

clone_size: many
v_call: TRBV7-7
j_call: TRBJ2-1
d_call: .
cdr3_nt: TGTGCTAGCAGCCGGGGAGGTACAGACAATGAGCAGTTCTTC
cdr3_aa: CASSRGGTDNEQFF

clone_size: few
v_call: TRBV27
j_call: TRBJ1-4
d_call: TRBD1
cdr3_nt: TGTGCCAGCAGTAGCGACAGGGAAACAAATGAAAAACTGTTTTTT
cdr3_aa: CASSSDRETNEKLFF

clone_size: .
v_call: TRBV15
j_call: TRBJ2-1
d_call: TRBD2
cdr3_nt: TGTGCCACCAGCAGAGATGTACAGCGGGAGGGGCCTGAGCAGTTCTTC
cdr3_aa: CATSRDVQREGPEQFF

clone_size: once
v_call: TRBV15
j_call: TRBJ2-7
d_call: .
cdr3_nt: TGTGCCACCAGCAGAGAAGGACAGTCTTACGAGCAGTACTTC
cdr3_aa: CATSREGQSYEQYF